This T cell receptor (beta chain) was profiled in a study of shared clonotypes between healthy human individuals (TCRdb year 2020). Regarding the research as a whole: A couple of women and a few men aged 18 to 49 years were included in the cohort. Libraries were prepared and TCR repertoires were sequenced by different laboratories using diverse techniques, in order to increase sequencing depth and limit assay-specific biases. To estimate repertoire size and how much clonotypes are shared between individuals, the study performed deep sequencing of blood TCR repertoires from 4 to 6 healthy adults. Leukapheresis yielded between about 0.9 and 9.5 billion PBMCs per donor. Points the paper makes about the study in general: Based on pairwise subsampling, the degree of clonotype sharing among donors was expected to be affected by sequencing depth. The genetic and exposure-history diversity represented was limited by the small number of donors. Sampling was limited to blood, and TCR repertoires in tissue likely differ from TCR repertoires in blood.

About this clone itself: The antigen this receptor binds is unknown. Per-nucleotide qualities are absent, and no much larger clonotype sits a single base away.

The donors were healthy, HIV-negative adults with no recently reported acute infections or vaccinations. Every donor was a Caucasian adult residing in Nashville, Tennessee, USA. In the unsorted samples, roughly 90 million PBMCs were counted, and genomic DNA was extracted using the QIAamp DNA Blood Mini kit. Blood was collected by leukapheresis, and PBMCs were isolated by Ficoll-Histopaque density gradient centrifugation and then cryopreserved in liquid nitrogen vapor phase. Using the deep immunoSEQ assay, multiplex PCR amplified TCR CDR3 regions from genomic DNA. Genomic DNA extracted from each cell subset was distributed evenly over all wells of several immunoSEQ 96-well plates, and each plate served as one replicate. For unsorted PBMC, 250 to 300 ng of genomic DNA, equivalent to around 33,000 T cell genomes, went into each replicate PCR. Ten immunoSEQ deep assay plates were used to sequence the unsorted PBMC genomic DNA. Purified libraries were quantified with a Qubit 3.0 fluorometer, sized on a Bioanalyzer 2100, and re-quantified with the KAPA Library Quantification kit. Every immunoSEQ 96-well plate was sequenced on a separate single-read 150-cycle Illumina NextSeq 550 flow cell. The original methods were these. Because the immunoSEQ output held only junctional sequences and lacked quality scores, the filtering could not match the filtering applied to full-length reads. Sequences were annotated with PyIR, a Python wrapper for IgBLAST v1.9, and V/J genes and CDR3 were assigned using IMGT germline references. Reads were filtered out if the reads had weak V/J assignments (E-value above 1e-6), no CDR3, stop codons, out-of-frame junctions, or ambiguous translated residues. V3J clonotypes were defined as sequences sharing an identical inferred V gene, J gene, and CDR3 amino acid sequence. Percentage overlap between repertoires was computed as shared unique clonotypes divided by the size of the smaller repertoire. Three approaches were used to assess repertoire richness: RTK rarefaction, the Chao1 estimator, and Recon v2.1 estimates of unobserved clonotypes. TCRdb limited this immuneACCESS table to in-frame rearrangements with V and J called. A share of clones is missing; checked studies link under half to unresolved V genes, and the rest is unexplained. V and J calls and clone size are as listed in that table; D and trimming were resolved from the DNA. The sample records 400,000 to 550,000 clones, roughly 78% of which are singletons. 10% to 15% of the sample is held by the ten biggest clonotypes.

Counted from cysteine to phenylalanine, this CDR3 has 12 amino acids. Only CDR3 DNA remains: 36 bases, in frame from the first base. V loses 1 base, J loses 9 bases, and the germline ends lie 8 bases apart. CDR1 and CDR2 are read off the germline V gene as SGHAT and FQNNGV. This clonotype was sampled from a woman aged 40 to 50 in good health. Some clones in this sample may be carry-over from other donors' samples. Sequencing was performed on PBMCs. The rearrangement joined TRBV11-2 to TRBJ2-3; no D gene call is confident. CDR3 reads: CASSLVRTTQYF. The DNA reads TGTGCCAGCAGCTTAGTACGGACGACGCAGTATTTT.